This TCR beta chain was profiled in a study of T-cell memory formation after mild COVID-19. In the study overall: TCR clusters were mostly donor specific.

TCRdb ran MiXCR on the 5' RACE reads and lists one entry per CDR3 protein. The table lists 150,000 to 200,000 distinct CDR3 sequences, around a tenth of them singletons. After removal of 6 bases from V and 0 bases from J, the junction contained 6 bases not matched to a gene. There are 15 residues in the CDR3. Germline CDR1 reads SGHTA; CDR2 reads FQGTGA. Study-level points and caveats: Whereas later expanders leaned CD4+, clones contracting day 15 to 85 showed a balanced CD4/CD8 makeup. Some responding clones appeared in pre-infection memory, suggesting cross-reactive memory joined.

Comments on this clonotype: Its matching antigen is unknown.

J is TRBJ2-3 and V is TRBV7-3; 7 bases fit TRBD2. Sequencing was done on a sample of PBMCs or a T cell subset sorted from them (not recorded which). The TCR was taken from a man between 18 and 29 years old who had mild COVID-19 (a few samples of this study predate the infection). Cell type and time point are not known. The CDR3 DNA follows: TGTGCCAGCAGTGCCTGGGGGGGGAGCACAGATACGCAGTATTTT. Amino acid sequence: CASSAWGGSTDTQYF.